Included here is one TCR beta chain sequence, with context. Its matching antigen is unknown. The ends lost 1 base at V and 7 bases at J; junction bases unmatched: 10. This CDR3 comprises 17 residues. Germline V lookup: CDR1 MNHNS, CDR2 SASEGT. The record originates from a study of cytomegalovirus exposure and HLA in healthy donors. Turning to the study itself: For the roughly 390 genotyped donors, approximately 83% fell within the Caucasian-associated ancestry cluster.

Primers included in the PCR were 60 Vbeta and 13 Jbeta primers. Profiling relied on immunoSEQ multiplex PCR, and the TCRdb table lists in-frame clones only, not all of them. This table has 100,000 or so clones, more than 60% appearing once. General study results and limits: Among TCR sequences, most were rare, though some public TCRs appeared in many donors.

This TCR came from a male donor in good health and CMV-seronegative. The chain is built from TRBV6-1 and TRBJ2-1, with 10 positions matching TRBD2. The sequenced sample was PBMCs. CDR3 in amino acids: CASSEEGAGGPGNEQFF. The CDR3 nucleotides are TGTGCCAGCAGTGAAGAGGGAGCGGGAGGGCCTGGAAATGAGCAGTTCTTC.